The T cell receptor beta chain described here comes from a study of blood T cells in healthy people across ages. Points from the study as a whole: Bulk PBMC profiling left naive and antigen-experienced comparisons inconclusive. Those diversity estimates obtained from one million T cells were thought to be underestimates. Fewer expanded clones and more diversity marked long-lived versus aged donors.

For the second PCR, which ran for roughly 7 to 11 cycles, a sample-barcoded 5' primer and a J-beta primer mix were used. TCRdb reanalysed the 5' RACE reads using MiXCR and keeps one entry per CDR3 protein. In the table there are fewer than 750,000 distinct CDR3 sequences, about 50% of which are singletons. The draw of peripheral blood yielded ten milliliters from each donor. There are a few counts of this clonotype. Its cognate antigen is unknown. This clonotype was sampled from an elderly woman in good health. Sequencing was carried out using blood.

CDR3 in DNA: TGTGCCAGCAGCGTAGGATGGGAACGGAGCTCCTACAATGAGCAGTACTTC. This sequence encodes CASSVGWERSSYNEQYF. J is TRBJ2-1 and V is TRBV9; no clear D gene. The DNA end is a closer match to TRBJ2-7, so the J assignment may be wrong. CDR1 is SGDLS and CDR2 is YYNGEE in the germline V gene. The CDR3 runs 17 residues.